Detailed here is one T cell receptor (beta chain). The V gene end was trimmed by 6 bases and the J gene end by 4 bases; junction bases not matched to a gene: 8. Germline V gene data show CDR1 as MDHEN and CDR2 as SYDVKM. This CDR3 region has 14 residues. This record comes from a study of cytomegalovirus exposure and HLA in healthy donors. In the study overall: Assignment to the Caucasian-associated ancestry cluster applied to 75% to 85% of the approximately 390 genotyped donors.

The PCR used 60 Vbeta and 13 Jbeta primers. Sequencing used immunoSEQ multiplex PCR; TCRdb keeps in-frame clones, though not all of them. In the table there are around 58,000 clones, 60% to 80% of which are singletons. Material: PBMCs. The V gene is TRBV28, the J gene TRBJ1-1; 7 nucleotides line up with TRBD1. The receptor was derived from a male donor in good health and CMV-seropositive. CDR3 loop: CASREGAGGTEAFF. DNA for the CDR3: TGTGCCAGCAGGGAGGGGGCGGGCGGCACTGAAGCTTTCTTT.